This T cell receptor (beta chain) was profiled in a study of identical twins. Findings of the study overall: Analyses of zero insertions could, in part, be confounded by invariant MAIT and iNKT cells. Monozygotic twins shared more out-of-frame TCR alpha than recombination models predicted. Beta out-of-frame sequences displayed a weaker excess of sharing between twins.

V trimming: 4 bases; J trimming: 6 bases; junction bases outside the gene matches: 15. The CDR3 sequence is 17 residues long. The V gene's germline CDR1 is SGHAT and CDR2 FQNNGV. Concerning this clonotype: What it binds is unknown.

Template switching, a step in the protocol, added a universal primer site, and cDNA carried unique molecular identifiers. Using its own MiXCR run on the 5' RACE reads, TCRdb lists one record per CDR3 protein. Among around 340,000 distinct CDR3 sequences listed, 9% to 15% were seen once. The same specimen was also included in a second study, on yellow fever vaccine responses in identical twins.

The receptor was isolated from a woman aged 18-29 years in good health. The rearrangement links TRBV11-2 to TRBJ2-4; 7 nucleotides line up with TRBD1. The sample comprised CD8+ T cells sorted from blood. The CDR3 loop reads CASSSIISTGEGNIQYF. CDR3 bases: TGTGCCAGCAGCTCCATAATTAGTACAGGGGAAGGAAACATTCAGTACTTC.